The sequence of this T cell receptor (beta chain) was determined in a study of T cells in localized non-small cell lung cancer. Study findings and constraints: Clonality peaked in uninvolved adjacent lung rather than tumor. Paired adjacent lung recovered a median approximately 57 of the top 100 tumor clones.

CDR1 and CDR2 from the germline V gene are MNHEY and SVGAGI. The CDR3 length is 15 residues. Trimming took 6 bases from V and 1 from J, leaving 14 bases between them. Concerning this clone itself: Its specificity is not known.

Assay used: immunoSEQ multiplex PCR; TCRdb lists only in-frame clones, some missing. The sample contains 58,000 or so clones, roughly nine tenths of which appear only once. The V and J genes are TRBV6-5 and TRBJ2-3; no clear D gene. The source of this sequence is a woman aged 35 to 70 with stage I lung adenocarcinoma. The input for sequencing was peripheral blood, taken before any cancer treatment. CDR3 sequence reads: CASRTTQAGTDTQYF. CDR3 DNA sequence: TGTGCCAGCAGGACGACCCAGGCGGGCACAGATACGCAGTATTTT.